This TCR beta chain stems from a study of blood T cell repertoires in COVID-19. Turning to the study itself: Donors in the United States, Italy and Spain gave samples during acute or convalescent COVID-19.

The Seattle site enrolled patients during active infection and followed them longitudinally. Sequenced by immunoSEQ multiplex PCR; TCRdb stores in-frame clones only, minus some. The table records some 170,000 clones, approximately 80% of them present only once. The CDR3 totals 17 residues. Germline V gene sequence: CDR1 SGHVS, CDR2 FQNEAQ. V lost 4 bases to trimming and J lost 9 bases, with 27 bases between them. The chain links TRBV7-8 to TRBJ1-1; possible D gene TRBD1, 6 bases. This clonotype originated in a woman aged 35 to 49 with COVID-19, enrolled during active disease. Sample: peripheral blood. The CDR3 DNA is TGTGCCAGCAGCTCCTACCACACCGGGGGGGCACTAGCCCAAGCTTTCTTT. It codes for CASSSYHTGGALAQAFF. The full variable domain, with the rest looked up from reference TRBV7-8 and TRBJ1-1, is GAGVSQSPRYKVAKRGQDVALRCDPISGHVSLFWYQQALGQGPEFLTYFQNEAQLDKSGLPSDRFFAERPEGSVSTLKIQRTQQEDSAVYLCASSSYHTGGALAQAFFGQGTRLTVV.